Listed below are T cell receptor beta chains from one sample, sequenced in a study of blood T cell repertoires in COVID-19. The method was immunoSEQ multiplex PCR; TCRdb's version includes in-frame clones alone and lacks a portion of them. The data hold tens of thousands of clones, with roughly 80% observed a single time. Specimen: peripheral blood. These receptor sequences come from a woman aged 60-75 years with acute or convalescent COVID-19. CDR3s include the opening cysteine and the closing phenylalanine or tryptophan. D genes are given only for firm matches. Only some rows state a clone size, as once, few, many or a class for expanded clones.

len: 16; v_gene: TRBV15; j_gene: TRBJ2-6; d_gene: -; abundance: -; CDR3nt: TGTGCCACCAGCAGATCTTCACTCTCTGGGGCCAACGTCCTGACTTTC; CDR3aa: CATSRSSLSGANVLTF
len: 16; v_gene: TRBV9; j_gene: TRBJ2-1; d_gene: -; abundance: -; CDR3nt: TGTGCCAGCAGCGAAATAGGACTCGGCTCCTACAATGAGCAGTTCTTC; CDR3aa: CASSEIGLGSYNEQFF
len: 13; v_gene: TRBV28; j_gene: TRBJ1-1; d_gene: TRBD1; abundance: -; CDR3nt: TGTGCCAGCAGTTTTCCAAGAGGGGGCAGAGCTTTCTTT; CDR3aa: CASSFPRGGRAFF
len: 15; v_gene: TRBV5-1; j_gene: TRBJ1-6; d_gene: -; abundance: -; CDR3nt: TGCGCCAGCAGCTCCGGAGGCTCCTATAATTCACCCCTCCACTTT; CDR3aa: CASSSGGSYNSPLHF
len: 14; v_gene: TRBV5-1; j_gene: TRBJ2-2; d_gene: TRBD2; abundance: -; CDR3nt: TGCGCCAGCAGCTCCGGACTAGATACCGGGGAGCTGTTTTTT; CDR3aa: CASSSGLDTGELFF
len: 15; v_gene: TRBV20-1; j_gene: TRBJ1-5; d_gene: TRBD1; abundance: -; CDR3nt: TGCAGTGCTCGTGGACAGGTCAATAGCAATCAGCCCCAGCATTTT; CDR3aa: CSARGQVNSNQPQHF
len: 14; v_gene: TRBV2; j_gene: TRBJ2-1; d_gene: TRBD2; abundance: -; CDR3nt: TGTGCCAGCAGTGTCCTAGCGGGAGTCAATGAGCAGTTCTTC; CDR3aa: CASSVLAGVNEQFF
len: 19; v_gene: TRBV5-5; j_gene: TRBJ1-2; d_gene: TRBD1; abundance: -; CDR3nt: TGTGCCAGCAGCCCCATCAGGGGGGCAGGGCTCGGCCTATCCTATGGCTACACCTTC; CDR3aa: CASSPIRGAGLGLSYGYTF
len: 16; v_gene: TRBV5-8; j_gene: TRBJ1-2; d_gene: TRBD1; abundance: -; CDR3nt: TGTGCCAGCAGCCTAAACCCGGGACAGGGGGCGCGGGGCTACACCTTC; CDR3aa: CASSLNPGQGARGYTF
len: 14; v_gene: TRBV21-1; j_gene: TRBJ2-5; d_gene: -; abundance: -; CDR3nt: TGTGCCAGCAGCAGAAGTCAGGGTCCAGAGACCCAGTACTTC; CDR3aa: CASSRSQGPETQYF
len: 13; v_gene: TRBV7-2; j_gene: TRBJ1-2; d_gene: -; abundance: -; CDR3nt: TGTGCCAGCAGTTTCTTGGGTTCGGGAGGCTACACCTTC; CDR3aa: CASSFLGSGGYTF
len: 15; v_gene: TRBV10-3; j_gene: TRBJ1-1; d_gene: TRBD1; abundance: -; CDR3nt: TGTGCCATCAGGATACAGGGGGAGAAGAACACTGAAGCTTTCTTT; CDR3aa: CAIRIQGEKNTEAFF
len: 16; v_gene: TRBV9; j_gene: TRBJ2-1; d_gene: -; abundance: -; CDR3nt: TGTGCCAGCAGCGTAGTTGGAGGCTCGTCCTACAATGAGCAGTTCTTC; CDR3aa: CASSVVGGSSYNEQFF
len: 15; v_gene: TRBV7-2; j_gene: TRBJ1-4; d_gene: TRBD1; abundance: few; CDR3nt: TGTGCCAGCAGCTTATTGGGACAGGGAGATGAAAAACTGTTTTTT; CDR3aa: CASSLLGQGDEKLFF
len: 13; v_gene: TRBV10-3; j_gene: TRBJ2-3; d_gene: -; abundance: -; CDR3nt: TGTGCCATCAGGGCAGAGGACACAGATACGCAGTATTTT; CDR3aa: CAIRAEDTDTQYF